This entry lists 12 T cell receptor beta chains sequenced from one sample in a study of blood T cell repertoires in COVID-19. The repertoire was sequenced with immunoSEQ multiplex PCR; TCRdb's copy has only in-frame clones and lacks some. The sample records hundreds of thousands of clones, 87% being singletons. Sequences were obtained from PBMCs or T cells enriched from blood (not recorded which). These receptors were collected from a woman between 18 and 29 years old with acute COVID-19.

The chain links TRBV28 to TRBJ1-5, with 7 bases aligning to TRBD1. With V trimmed by 2 bases and J by 6 bases, 7 bases remained unmatched. This CDR3 contains 15 residues. Germline V lookup: CDR1 MDHEN, CDR2 SYDVKM. CDR3 sequence (DNA): TGTGCCAGCAGTTTAATCCGACAGGGAGGTCAGCCCCAGCATTTT. Residues: CASSLIRQGGQPQHF.

This chain joins TRBV28 and TRBJ1-3; D uncertain. This CDR3 region has 16 residues. Germline V lookup: CDR1 MDHEN, CDR2 SYDVKM. Trimming removed 1 base at V and 7 bases at J, with 17 bases between. The CDR3 coding sequence is TGTGCCAGCAGTTTATCCCAACCTGTGCCGGAGAACACCATATATTTT. Amino acids: CASSLSQPVPENTIYF.

The CDR3 is CASRPGRAAEAFF. In DNA, the CDR3 is TGTGCCAGCAGGCCGGGGAGGGCCGCTGAAGCTTTCTTT. The chain combines TRBV27 with TRBJ1-1; D call uncertain. CDR3 length equals 13 residues. Per the germline V gene, CDR1 is MNHEY and CDR2 is SMNVEV (reference sequence). With 6 bases removed from V and 6 bases from J, the gap between germline ends came to 14 bases.

The chain couples TRBV19 to TRBJ2-6, with D possibly matching TRBD1 (5 bases). The CDR3 spans 15 residues. The germline V gene encodes CDR1 LNHDA and CDR2 SQIVND (reference sequence). The germline V and J ends were trimmed by 7 bases and 1 base, with 11 bases remaining between them. The CDR3 protein is CASMYRTSGANVLTF. CDR3 sequence (DNA): TGTGCCAGTATGTACAGGACATCTGGGGCCAACGTCCTGACTTTC.

This clone was seen a few times. V gene TRBV6-5 combines with J gene TRBJ1-4; tentatively, D is TRBD1 (5 bases). The V gene's germline CDR1 is MNHEY and CDR2 SVGAGI. Deletions cut 6 bases from V and 5 bases from J, with 7 bases between. This CDR3 comprises 12 residues. CDR3 protein: CASRRGNEKLFF. The CDR3 bases are TGTGCCAGCAGGCGGGGGAATGAAAAACTGTTTTTT.

Notes on this clone: This sample also contains other DNA sequences that code for the same CDR3. This chain connects TRBV6-5 to TRBJ1-4, with D possibly TRBD1 on 5 matching bases. The CDR3 consists of 13 residues. CDR1 and CDR2 (germline): MNHEY, SVGAGI. Trimming took 0 bases from V and 8 from J, leaving 7 bases between them. The CDR3 region has the DNA TGTGCCAGCAGTTACTCAAGGGGCGAAAAACTGTTTTTT. Protein: CASSYSRGEKLFF.

This chain connects TRBV10-3 to TRBJ2-1; TRBD2 matches at 7 bases. V was clipped by 7 bases and J by 7 bases; unmatched bases: 10. The germline CDR1 and CDR2 sequences are ENHRY and SYGVKD. This CDR3 has 14 residues. CDR3 sequence reads: CAITNLADGNEQFF. DNA for the CDR3: TGTGCCATCACCAACCTAGCGGACGGTAATGAGCAGTTCTTC.

The chain uses TRBV5-8 and TRBJ2-2, with D unresolved. Germline assignment: CDR1 SGHTS and CDR2 YDEGEE. CDR3 size: 14 residues. V lost 5 bases, J lost 8 bases, and 16 bases lay in between. The chain's CDR3 is CASSTDPFGGELFF. The CDR3 DNA reads TGTGCCAGCAGTACAGACCCCTTTGGGGGGGAGCTGTTTTTT. Filled out from reference TRBV5-8 and TRBJ2-2, the complete variable domain reads EAGVTQSPTHLIKTRGQQATLRCSPISGHTSVYWYQQALGLGLQFLLWYDEGEERNRGNFPPRFSGRQFPNYSSELNVNALELEDSALYLCASSTDPFGGELFFGEGSRLTVL.

This chain links TRBV18 with TRBJ2-3; TRBD2 matches at 12 bases. Losses at the gene ends were 3 bases for V and 1 base for J; bases not matched to a gene: 5. From germline, CDR1 is KGHSH and CDR2 LQKENI. CDR3 size: 17 residues. CDR3 sequence reads: CASSPRASGGGTDTQYF. CDR3 DNA sequence: TGTGCCAGCTCACCTCGGGCTAGCGGGGGGGGCACAGATACGCAGTATTTT. The variable domain in full, completed from reference TRBV18 and TRBJ2-3, reads NAGVMQNPRHLVRRRGQEARLRCSPMKGHSHVYWYRQLPEEGLKFMVYLQKENIIDESGMPKERFSAEFPKEGPSILRIQQVVRGDSAAYFCASSPRASGGGTDTQYFGPGTRLTVL.

The genes are TRBV7-2 and TRBJ2-7; TRBD1 matches 9 bases. V was pared by 3 bases and J by 4 bases, with 4 bases of the junction left unmatched. Germline values: CDR1 SGHTA, CDR2 FQGNSA. The CDR3 has 14 residues. The CDR3 nucleotides read TGTGCCAGCAGCTTCCTCGGGACAGGGTACGAGCAGTACTTC. It encodes CASSFLGTGYEQYF.

The chain recombines TRBV10-3 with TRBJ2-1; 12 bases agree with TRBD2. Trimming cost V 7 bases and J 0 bases; bases outside gene matches: 7. Germline V gene lookup returns CDR1 ENHRY and CDR2 SYGVKD. This CDR3 contains 17 residues. DNA of the CDR3: TGTGCCATCACTTCCGGACTAGCGGGAAACTCCTACAATGAGCAGTTCTTC. Translation: CAITSGLAGNSYNEQFF.

The chain is built from TRBV5-1 and TRBJ2-2, with TRBD1 matching over 10 bases. Germline-derived CDR1 and CDR2 are SGHRS and YFSETQ. Trimming at V came to 7 bases and at J to 7 bases, leaving 7 bases not matched to a gene. CDR3 length: 14 amino acids. For the CDR3, the DNA is TGCGCCAGCCGGCCTGGGACAGGGGACGGGGAGCTGTTTTTT. This translates into CASRPGTGDGELFF.